This TCR beta chain was found in a study of T cells in Graves' hyperthyroidism and ophthalmopathy. Whole-study results and caveats: In the blood, most expanded thyroid clonotypes above 0.001 appeared as well. For ophthalmopathy, model prediction preceded onset by a median roughly 6.3 months. Ophthalmopathy stood apart from stable hyperthyroidism in a 13 V-J model.

Uncontrolled infection, other autoimmune disease, pregnancy or lactation disqualified patients from enrolment. From RNA transcripts, TCR beta CDR3 regions were amplified. With the HTBI primer set, the TCR CDR3 went through a first round of RT-PCR. TCRdb fed the multiplex PCR reads into MiXCR, producing one record per CDR3 protein. The sample lists 600,000 to 700,000 distinct CDR3 sequences; 14% to 15% were seen once. This clonotype has at least ten counts. The antigen remains unidentified. CDR3 length equals 15 residues. Germline loops: CDR1 MDHEN, CDR2 SYDVKM. Trimming took off 1 base at V and 1 base at J, with 11 bases between the two ends.

The sequence came from a woman between 40 and 50 years old with Graves' ophthalmopathy. The rearrangement links TRBV28 to TRBJ2-7, with D possibly matching TRBD1 (6 bases). The sample was blood. This CDR3 reads CASSLSGTISYEQYF. The CDR3 bases are TGTGCCAGCAGTTTATCCGGGACAATTTCCTACGAGCAGTACTTC.